What follows are 23 T cell receptor beta chains derived from one specimen sequenced in a study of T-cell memory formation after mild COVID-19. TCRdb itself ran the 5' RACE reads through MiXCR, one entry per CDR3 protein. The sample includes just under 550,000 distinct CDR3 sequences, around 21% of them seen just once. Sequencing was done on a sample of PBMCs or a T cell subset sorted from them (not recorded which). These receptors originate from an adult woman who had mild COVID-19 (a few samples of this study predate the infection). Cell type and time point are not known.

This clonotype was counted a few times. The genes are TRBV5-1 and TRBJ2-5; D gene unclear. Germline values: CDR1 SGHRS, CDR2 YFSETQ. The V end was cut by 0 bases, the J end by 3 bases, with 9 bases between. This CDR3 is built from 14 residues. The CDR3 DNA sequence: TGCGCCAGCAGCTTGGATCTAATAGAAGAGACCCAGTACTTC. It encodes CASSLDLIEETQYF.

This rearrangement joins TRBV7-2 to TRBJ2-3; D remains ambiguous. The CDR3 totals 14 residues. Per the germline V gene, CDR1 is SGHTA and CDR2 is FQGNSA. The ends were cut back, 5 bases at V and 0 bases at J, with 9 bases in the middle. The CDR3 loop is CASSPSVSTDTQYF. DNA for the CDR3: TGTGCCAGCAGCCCCTCGGTTAGCACAGATACGCAGTATTTT.

This clonotype was detected ten times or more. This rearrangement joins TRBV29-1 to TRBJ2-1, with 9 bases that match TRBD2. The CDR3 contains 13 residues. The ends lost 7 bases at V and 7 bases at J; junction bases unmatched: 8. CDR1 and CDR2 from the germline V gene are SQVTM and ANQGSEA. CDR3 region: CSARASGKNEQFF. The CDR3 region has the DNA TGCAGCGCTAGGGCTAGCGGGAAAAATGAGCAGTTCTTC.

This clonotype turned up a few times. V gene TRBV2 combines with J gene TRBJ2-5; unclear D gene. V was trimmed by 5 bases and J by 1 base, leaving 17 bases between them. The CDR3 contains 16 residues. CDR1 SNHLY and CDR2 FYNNEI come from the germline V gene. This CDR3 reads CASSLQRLLSQETQYF. As DNA, the CDR3 is TGTGCCAGCAGTCTACAAAGACTTCTCTCCCAAGAGACCCAGTACTTC.

The chain carries TRBV19 and TRBJ2-3; 9 bases are a match to TRBD2. Per the germline V gene, CDR1 is LNHDA and CDR2 is SQIVND (reference sequence). Germline trimming cut 4 bases from V and 2 bases from J; bases unmatched to any gene: 7. This CDR3 is 16 amino acids long. The CDR3 sequence: CASSRGSSGITDTQYF. In DNA, the CDR3 is TGTGCCAGTAGTAGGGGGTCTAGCGGGATCACAGATACGCAGTATTTT.

This clonotype was detected many times. The CDR3: CAWSRAGNQPQHF. As DNA, the CDR3 is TGTGCCTGGAGTAGGGCAGGTAATCAGCCCCAGCATTTT. The gene calls are TRBV30 and TRBJ1-5; D is unclear. With 2 bases removed from V and 4 bases from J, the gap between germline ends came to 9 bases. Germline CDR1 GTSNPN, CDR2 SVGIG (reference sequence). This CDR3 is 13 amino acids long. Supplemented by reference TRBV30 and TRBJ1-5, the full variable domain reads SQTIHQWPATLVQPVGSPLSLECTVEGTSNPNLYWYRQAAGRGLQLLFYSVGIGQISSEVPQNLSASRPQDRQFILSSKKLLLSDSGFYLCAWSRAGNQPQHFGDGTRLSIL.

The rearrangement links TRBV27 to TRBJ2-5; D may correspond to TRBD1 or TRBD2 (5 bases each). The CDR3 totals 15 residues. V was cut by 2 bases and J by 2 bases, with 12 bases left in between. The germline V gene has CDR1 MNHEY and CDR2 SMNVEV (reference sequence). The CDR3 sequence: CASSLEPGRQETQYF. The CDR3 coding sequence is TGTGCCAGCAGTTTAGAACCGGGACGGCAAGAGACCCAGTACTTC.

In its sample, this clonotype was seen a few times. The V call is TRBV29-1, the J call TRBJ1-1; 9 bases agree with TRBD1. The CDR3 length is 16 residues. Germline-derived CDR1 and CDR2 are SQVTM and ANQGSEA. Trimming removed 3 bases from V and 1 base from J; junction bases left unmatched: 9. CDR3: CSVDNWATGGNTEAFF. The DNA of the CDR3 is TGCAGCGTTGATAATTGGGCGACAGGGGGGAACACTGAAGCTTTCTTT.

This clonotype was seen a few times. This chain links TRBV5-1 with TRBJ2-7; 13 bases fit TRBD2. Trimming cost V 2 bases and J 4 bases; bases outside gene matches: 18. Germline V gene sequence: CDR1 SGHRS, CDR2 YFSETQ. The CDR3 extends over 20 amino acids. CDR3 DNA: TGCGCCAGCAGCTTAACTACCGGGACTAGCGGGGTTCCGGTCGATTACGAGCAGTACTTC. The encoded protein is CASSLTTGTSGVPVDYEQYF. Full variable domain (missing parts from reference TRBV5-1 and TRBJ2-7): KAGVTQTPRYLIKTRGQQVTLSCSPISGHRSVSWYQQTPGQGLQFLFEYFSETQRNKGNFPGRFSGRQFSNSRSEMNVSTLELGDSALYLCASSLTTGTSGVPVDYEQYFGPGTRLTVT.

CDR3 sequence: CASRGGNYGYTF. The CDR3 nucleotides are TGTGCCAGCAGAGGGGGGAACTATGGCTACACCTTC. This chain connects TRBV6-1 to TRBJ1-2, with D perhaps TRBD1 (6 bases). V lost 6 bases, J lost 2 bases, and 7 bases lay in between. This CDR3 has 12 residues. Germline values: CDR1 MNHNS, CDR2 SASEGT.

This clonotype was detected only a few times. The chain combines TRBV7-2 with TRBJ2-3, with D tentatively TRBD2 (6 bases). The CDR3 sequence is 13 residues long. Germline CDR1 and CDR2: SGHTA and FQGNSA. The V gene lost 4 bases and the J gene lost 5 bases, with 10 bases spanning the gap. The CDR3 is CASSSTRGDTQYF. The CDR3 DNA sequence: TGTGCCAGCAGCTCGACTAGGGGAGATACGCAGTATTTT.

A few counts support this clonotype. The chain employs TRBV29-1 and TRBJ2-2; the D is unclear. This CDR3 is built from 12 residues. CDR1 and CDR2 from the germline V gene are SQVTM and ANQGSEA. V dropped 3 bases and J dropped 3 bases, with 5 bases sitting between them. DNA of the CDR3: TGCAGCGTTGAGGGATACACCGGGGAGCTGTTTTTT. Translation: CSVEGYTGELFF.

This clonotype has just a few counts. V gene TRBV11-3 combines with J gene TRBJ2-3, with 10 bases aligning to TRBD1. CDR1 and CDR2 from the germline V gene are SGHNT and YENEEA. The CDR3 runs 16 residues. V lost 5 bases and J lost 4; bases outside the gene matches: 9. CDR3 bases: TGTGCCAGCAGCGGAGGGGACAGGGGTTTCCCAGATACGCAGTATTTT. This sequence encodes CASSGGDRGFPDTQYF.

V and J are TRBV15 and TRBJ2-3; 11 bases line up with TRBD1. Germline lookup yields CDR1 LNHNV and CDR2 YYDKDF (reference sequence). The CDR3 is 17 amino acids. Trimming at V came to 2 bases and at J to 4 bases, leaving 8 bases not matched to a gene. The CDR3 nucleotides read TGTGCCACCAGCAGACCGGGACAGGGGGGGGACGCAGATACGCAGTATTTT. Protein product: CATSRPGQGGDADTQYF.

This clonotype appeared a few times. V is TRBV5-1 and J is TRBJ2-4, with D perhaps TRBD1 (5 bases). The CDR3 loop spans 15 amino acids. Germline V gives CDR1 SGHRS, CDR2 YFSETQ. V shed 3 bases and J shed 0 bases, with 10 bases lying between them. CDR3 bases: TGCGCCAGCAGCTCACCCGACAGAGCCAAAAACATTCAGTACTTC. It translates to CASSSPDRAKNIQYF.

The chain uses TRBV12-5 and TRBJ2-1; D is tentatively TRBD1 or TRBD2 (5 bases each). The CDR3 loop spans 15 amino acids. Trimming took off 1 base at V and 4 bases at J, with 11 bases between the two ends. The germline V gene has CDR1 LGHNT and CDR2 FRNRAP. CDR3 sequence reads: CASGLAGTEYNEQFF. CDR3 coding DNA: TGTGCTAGTGGTTTGGCCGGGACCGAGTACAATGAGCAGTTCTTC.

The CDR3 nucleotides read TGCGCCAGCTCCCCCTCGGGACAGTACCAAGAGACCCAGTACTTC. Protein product: CASSPSGQYQETQYF. The rearrangement joins TRBV5-1 to TRBJ2-5, with TRBD1 identical over 7 bases. Germline CDR1 and CDR2: SGHRS and YFSETQ. The CDR3 is made up of 15 amino acids. The junction had 9 bases not matched to a gene; V was cut back by 7 bases and J by 0 bases.

This clonotype was found a few times. Sequence at one end of the junction differs from germline and may be a read error. This chain links TRBV5-1 with TRBJ2-6; a possible D gene is TRBD1 (5 bases). The V gene's germline CDR1 is SGHRS and CDR2 YFSETQ. CDR3 length: 17 amino acids. CDR3 sequence: CASSLAQGDPGANVLIF. The CDR3 DNA sequence: TGCGCCAGCAGCTTGGCCCAGGGCGATCCTGGGGCCAACGTCCTGATTTTC. The full variable domain, rest sourced from reference TRBV5-1 and TRBJ2-6, is KAGVTQTPRYLIKTRGQQVTLSCSPISGHRSVSWYQQTPGQGLQFLFEYFSETQRNKGNFPGRFSGRQFSNSRSEMNVSTLELGDSALYLCASSLAQGDPGANVLIFGAGSRLTVL.

The V call is TRBV9, the J call TRBJ2-2; 10 bases are shared with TRBD2. Germline assignment: CDR1 SGDLS and CDR2 YYNGEE. The CDR3 loop spans 16 amino acids. The junction had 6 bases not matched to a gene; V was cut back by 3 bases and J by 4 bases. As DNA, the CDR3 is TGTGCCAGCAGCGCCCGGACTAGCGGTATCACCGGGGAGCTGTTTTTT. Protein sequence: CASSARTSGITGELFF.

The CDR3 sequence is CASSEDRTVNTEAFF. Written as DNA, the CDR3 is TGCGCCAGCAGTGAAGATAGGACCGTGAACACTGAAGCTTTCTTT. The chain employs TRBV10-1 and TRBJ1-1; D remains unclear. The CDR3 has 15 residues. CDR1 and CDR2 from the germline V gene are WNHNN and SYGVQD (reference sequence). Trimming cost V 3 bases and J 0 bases, with 11 bases left between them.

V and J are TRBV18 and TRBJ2-7; 11 bases align to TRBD1. J gave up 2 bases and V 6 bases, and 9 bases lay outside the gene matches. Germline V gene lookup returns CDR1 KGHSH and CDR2 LQKENI. The CDR3 extends over 16 amino acids. CDR3 nucleotides: TGTGCCAGCTCCGGACAGGGGGCAGGAGTAGCCTACGAGCAGTACTTC. Encoded protein: CASSGQGAGVAYEQYF.

In this sample, this clonotype turned up a few times. The rearrangement joins TRBV3-1 to TRBJ1-2, with 12 positions matching TRBD1. Germline V gene data show CDR1 as LGHDT and CDR2 as YNNKEL (reference sequence). V was clipped by 6 bases and J by 4 bases; unmatched bases: 9. The CDR3 covers 16 residues. CDR3 region: CASRGTGGDRSYGYTF. CDR3 DNA: TGTGCCAGCAGGGGGACAGGGGGCGATCGGTCCTATGGCTACACCTTC.

The J gene is TRBJ2-1, the V gene TRBV3-1; D is perhaps TRBD1 or TRBD2 (5 bases each). This CDR3 is built from 13 residues. In germline, CDR1 is LGHDT, CDR2 YNNKEL (reference sequence). Between the trimmed V and J ends, which lost 4 bases and 9 bases, there was a span of 13 bases. CDR3 residues: CASSPILGGEQFF. CDR3 sequence (DNA): TGTGCCAGCAGCCCCATCCTTGGGGGTGAGCAGTTCTTC.